The entry below gives a single TCR beta chain sequence along with its context. Its antigen remains unknown. The sample is drawn from a study of early T cells in non-severe SARS-CoV-2 infection. Study context: With bulk RNA from unsorted whole blood as input, sequencing yielded unpaired chains. The study, taken as a whole, reports: A preference for anti-spike CD8 responses marked VDJdb matching, which missed private and CD4 specificities.

cDNA molecules, individually, were tagged with unique molecular identifiers. Via MiXCR, TCRdb re-called the 5' RACE reads, giving one row per CDR3 protein. The sample holds tens of thousands of distinct CDR3 sequences, 11% seen once. Trimming took off 4 bases at V and 3 bases at J, with 7 bases between the two ends. CDR3 length equals 11 residues. Germline V lookup: CDR1 SQVTM, CDR2 ANQGSEA. The chain links TRBV29-1 to TRBJ2-7; no definite D call. This sequence was found in an adult who was a healthcare worker with PCR-confirmed SARS-CoV-2 infection or an uninfected control (not recorded which). Specimen: whole blood, collected at baseline. The CDR3 sequence: CSVVSNYEQYF. For the CDR3, the DNA is TGCAGCGTTGTTAGCAACTACGAGCAGTACTTC.